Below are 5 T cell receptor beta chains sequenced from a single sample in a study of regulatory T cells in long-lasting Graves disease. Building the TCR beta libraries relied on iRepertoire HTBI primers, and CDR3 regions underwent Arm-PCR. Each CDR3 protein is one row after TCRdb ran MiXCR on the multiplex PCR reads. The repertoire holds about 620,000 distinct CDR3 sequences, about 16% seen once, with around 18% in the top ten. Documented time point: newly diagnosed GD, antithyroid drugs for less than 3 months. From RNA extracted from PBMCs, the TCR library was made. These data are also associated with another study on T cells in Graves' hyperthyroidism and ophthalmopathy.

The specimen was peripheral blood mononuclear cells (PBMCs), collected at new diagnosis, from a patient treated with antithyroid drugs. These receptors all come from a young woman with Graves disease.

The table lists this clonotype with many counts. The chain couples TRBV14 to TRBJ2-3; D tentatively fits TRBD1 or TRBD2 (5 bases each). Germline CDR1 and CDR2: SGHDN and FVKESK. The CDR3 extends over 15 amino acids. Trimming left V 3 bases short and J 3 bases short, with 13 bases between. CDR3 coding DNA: TGTGCCAGCAGCCAGTGGGGGAGAGGAACAGATACGCAGTATTTT. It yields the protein CASSQWGRGTDTQYF.

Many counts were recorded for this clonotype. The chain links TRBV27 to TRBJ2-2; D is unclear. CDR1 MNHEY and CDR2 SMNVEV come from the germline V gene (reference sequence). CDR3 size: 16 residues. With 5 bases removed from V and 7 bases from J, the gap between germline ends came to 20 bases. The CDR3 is CASSAKTGVSVGELFF. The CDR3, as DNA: TGTGCCAGCAGTGCAAAGACCGGTGTGTCGGTCGGGGAGCTGTTTTTT.

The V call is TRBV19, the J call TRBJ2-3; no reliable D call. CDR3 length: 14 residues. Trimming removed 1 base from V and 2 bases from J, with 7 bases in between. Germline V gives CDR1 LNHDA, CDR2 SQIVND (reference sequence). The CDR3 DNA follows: TGTGCCAGTAGTATAGGCGGACCCACAGATACGCAGTATTTT. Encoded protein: CASSIGGPTDTQYF. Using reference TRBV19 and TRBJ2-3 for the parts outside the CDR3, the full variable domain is DGGITQSPKYLFRKEGQNVTLSCEQNLNHDAMYWYRQDPGQGLRLIYYSQIVNDFQKGDIAEGYSVSREKKESFPLTVTSAQKNPTAFYLCASSIGGPTDTQYFGPGTRLTVL.

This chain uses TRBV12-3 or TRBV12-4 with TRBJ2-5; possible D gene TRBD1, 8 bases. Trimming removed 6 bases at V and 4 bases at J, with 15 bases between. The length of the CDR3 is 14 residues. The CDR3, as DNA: TGTGCCAGCAGCCAATACAGGGGGGGAGAGACCCAGTACTTC. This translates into CASSQYRGGETQYF.

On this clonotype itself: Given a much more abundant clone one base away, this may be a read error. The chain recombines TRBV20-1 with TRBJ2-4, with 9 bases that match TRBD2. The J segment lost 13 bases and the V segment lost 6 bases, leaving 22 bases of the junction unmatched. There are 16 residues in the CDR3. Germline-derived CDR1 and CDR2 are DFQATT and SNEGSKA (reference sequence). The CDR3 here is CSASGFLAGGDNEQYF. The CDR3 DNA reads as TGCAGTGCCAGTGGGTTTTTGGCGGGAGGGGACAATGAGCAGTACTTC.